The entry that follows covers one T cell receptor (beta chain) sequence. Its antigen is unknown. The sample belongs to a study of shared clonotypes between healthy human individuals. Sequencing was performed with immunoSEQ multiplex PCR; in TCRdb, only in-frame clones are kept and a portion is missing. The table lists a few million clones, under 97% of them singletons. Looked up from germline, CDR1 is SGHRS and CDR2 is YFSETQ. Trimming left V 1 base short and J 3 bases short, with 19 bases between. This CDR3 has 18 amino acids. General study points: The donor pool, a small one, limited the genetic and exposure-history diversity represented.

This chain joins TRBV5-1 and TRBJ2-2; weak D call: TRBD1 (6 bases). The specimen sequenced was naive CD4+ T cells sorted from blood. Subset specified: CD45RA+ positively selected. The clonotype originates from a man in his late teens or twenties in good health. CDR3 DNA sequence: TGCGCCAGCAGCTTGCGTCCAGGGGTGGGTGATTACACCGGGGAGCTGTTTTTT. It specifies CASSLRPGVGDYTGELFF.